The 22 T cell receptor beta chains reported below all come from one sample, sequenced in a study of blood T cell repertoires in COVID-19. TCRdb keeps only in-frame clones here, not all; method: immunoSEQ multiplex PCR. The profile covers about 190,000 clones, with 65% to 80% appearing a single time and under 15% taken by the ten largest. Material: peripheral blood. These receptors came from a woman aged 50 to 60 with acute or convalescent COVID-19.

The rearrangement uses TRBV6-5 and TRBJ2-3, with D tentatively TRBD2 (6 bases). CDR1 and CDR2 (germline): MNHEY, SVGAGI. V was shortened by 4 bases and J by 1 base, with 9 bases between the two germline ends. The CDR3 length is 14 residues. Written as DNA, the CDR3 is TGTGCCAGCAGTTCGGAGCGGGGCACAGATACGCAGTATTTT. Protein sequence: CASSSERGTDTQYF.

This clone was seen once. This chain joins TRBV4-1 and TRBJ2-3; 10 bases are a match to TRBD2. J gave up 0 bases and V 1 base, and 4 bases lay outside the gene matches. Germline V gives CDR1 MGHRA, CDR2 YSYEKL. CDR3 length: 17 residues. The CDR3: CASSQAPTSGSTDTQYF. The DNA for the CDR3 is TGCGCCAGCAGCCAAGCCCCGACTAGCGGGAGCACAGATACGCAGTATTTT.

This clone was seen only once. The rearrangement links TRBV2 to TRBJ2-7; 8 bases match TRBD1. Germline CDR1 and CDR2: SNHLY and FYNNEI. V dropped 4 bases and J dropped 0; count of bases not matched to a gene: 2. The CDR3 totals 14 residues. The chain's CDR3 is CASSGTGNSYEQYF. The CDR3 DNA reads TGTGCCAGCAGTGGGACAGGGAACTCCTACGAGCAGTACTTC.

V is TRBV9 and J is TRBJ1-1; TRBD1 might be the D (5 bases). V was pared by 0 bases and J by 6 bases, with 6 bases between. Germline assignment: CDR1 SGDLS and CDR2 YYNGEE. CDR3 size: 12 residues. The CDR3 nucleotides are TGTGCCAGCAGCGTAGGGGGCTCTGAAGCTTTCTTT. Protein sequence: CASSVGGSEAFF. Drawing the rest from reference TRBV9 and TRBJ1-1, the complete variable domain is DSGVTQTPKHLITATGQRVTLRCSPRSGDLSVYWYQQSLDQGLQFLIQYYNGEERAKGNILERFSAQQFPDLHSELNLSSLELGDSALYFCASSVGGSEAFFGQGTRLTVV.

The chain joins TRBV2 to TRBJ2-5, with 8 bases identical to TRBD1. The V gene end was trimmed by 11 bases and the J gene end by 2 bases; junction bases not matched to a gene: 7. In germline, CDR1 is SNHLY, CDR2 FYNNEI. The CDR3 extends over 13 amino acids. This CDR3 reads CARRRTGQETQYF. CDR3 coding DNA: TGTGCCCGACGACGGACAGGGCAAGAGACCCAGTACTTC. Full variable domain (missing parts from reference TRBV2 and TRBJ2-5): EPEVTQTPSHQVTQMGQEVILRCVPISNHLYFYWYRQILGQKVEFLVSFYNNEISEKSEIFDDQFSVERPDGSNFTLKIRSTKLEDSAMYFCARRRTGQETQYFGPGTRLLVL.

The chain is built from TRBV18 and TRBJ2-1; 8 nucleotides align to TRBD1. Trimming at V came to 6 bases and at J to 4 bases, leaving 11 bases not matched to a gene. CDR1 KGHSH and CDR2 LQKENI come from the germline V gene. This CDR3 is 16 amino acids long. The CDR3 spells CASSIYGTGDYNEQFF. In nucleotides, the CDR3 is TGTGCCAGCTCCATCTACGGGACAGGAGATTACAATGAGCAGTTCTTC.

This chain uses TRBV9 with TRBJ2-7, with D possibly matching TRBD1 (6 bases). This CDR3 is 15 amino acids long. Trimming left V 0 bases short and J 0 bases short, with 10 bases between. CDR1 SGDLS and CDR2 YYNGEE come from the germline V gene. This CDR3 reads CASSVGGGNSYEQYF. Here the CDR3 DNA reads TGTGCCAGCAGCGTAGGAGGGGGAAACTCCTACGAGCAGTACTTC.

The genes are TRBV2 and TRBJ2-7, with D perhaps TRBD1 (5 bases). Germline V gives CDR1 SNHLY, CDR2 FYNNEI. The CDR3 totals 18 residues. V lost 0 bases and J 0 bases, leaving 18 bases between the germline ends. The CDR3 DNA reads TGTGCCAGCAGTGAAGCCTTATCTATAGGGGCGTCCTCCTACGAGCAGTACTTC. This sequence encodes CASSEALSIGASSYEQYF.

The V call is TRBV6-5, the J call TRBJ1-2, with TRBD1 as a possible D gene (6 bases). Trimming took 4 bases from V and 6 from J, leaving 12 bases between them. This CDR3 comprises 13 residues. CDR1 is MNHEY and CDR2 is SVGAGI in the germline V gene. This CDR3 is CASSFSQGHGYTF. For the CDR3, the DNA is TGTGCCAGCAGTTTTTCCCAGGGGCATGGCTACACCTTC.

The chain employs TRBV20-1 and TRBJ1-4; D is possibly TRBD1 (6 bases). The CDR3 runs to 15 residues. Germline V gene lookup returns CDR1 DFQATT and CDR2 SNEGSKA (reference sequence). V shed 3 bases and J shed 2 bases, with 13 bases lying between them. The CDR3 loop is CSASGQGITNEKLFF. In DNA, the CDR3 is TGCAGTGCTAGTGGGCAGGGGATCACTAATGAAAAACTGTTTTTT.

CDR3 protein: CASSPGTGNGYTF. CDR3 coding DNA: TGTGCCAGTAGTCCCGGGACAGGGAATGGCTACACCTTC. This chain joins TRBV19 and TRBJ1-2; 9 bases map to TRBD1. The junction had 4 bases not matched to a gene; V was cut back by 5 bases and J by 6 bases. Per the germline V gene, CDR1 is LNHDA and CDR2 is SQIVND (reference sequence). The CDR3 length is 13 residues.

In regard to this clone: One end of the junction fails to match germline, which may point to a read error. The chain recombines TRBV4-3 with TRBJ2-1, with no clear D. This CDR3 is 13 amino acids long. Per the germline V gene, CDR1 is LGHNA and CDR2 is YSLEER. CDR3 nucleotide sequence: TGCGCCAGCAGCTTCGGATTCTACAGTGAGCAGTTCTTC. Its translation is CASSFGFYSEQFF.

J is TRBJ1-4 and V is TRBV29-1; TRBD1 matches at 8 bases. V gave up 6 bases and J gave up 5 bases; unmatched junction bases: 5. Germline CDR1 is SQVTM and CDR2 is ANQGSEA. This CDR3 region has 13 residues. The CDR3 reads CSVGQGPNEKLFF. The CDR3 DNA reads as TGCAGCGTAGGACAGGGCCCAAATGAAAAACTGTTTTTT.

This clone was picked up a small number of times. The CDR3 loop reads CAWKGLLEAYEQYF. The CDR3 DNA sequence: TGTGCCTGGAAGGGACTCCTGGAGGCCTACGAGCAGTACTTC. The V call is TRBV30, the J call TRBJ2-7; the D gene is possibly TRBD2 (6 bases). The germline V gene encodes CDR1 GTSNPN and CDR2 SVGIG (reference sequence). Trimming shortened V by 4 bases and J by 2 bases, and 15 bases separated the two germline ends. There are 14 residues in the CDR3.

V usage is TRBV6-1 and J usage is TRBJ2-7; TRBD2 aligns across 9 bases. The CDR3 totals 15 residues. The V gene end was trimmed by 3 bases and the J gene end by 6 bases; junction bases not matched to a gene: 9. CDR1 is MNHNS, CDR2 SASEGT, per germline. The CDR3 spells CASSDLPAGGREQYF. CDR3 nucleotides: TGTGCCAGCAGTGACCTACCAGCGGGAGGACGCGAGCAGTACTTC.

This clone has a single count. The chain joins TRBV6-6 to TRBJ1-4; weak D call: TRBD1 (6 bases). The CDR3 covers 15 residues. Trimming took 6 bases from V and 6 from J, leaving 17 bases between them. The germline V gene encodes CDR1 MNHNY and CDR2 SVGAGI (reference sequence). CDR3 coding DNA: TGTGCCAGCAGGTTCACCGGGACAACAGATGAAAAACTGTTTTTT. The encoded protein is CASRFTGTTDEKLFF.

A single count supports this clone. The chain joins TRBV7-8 to TRBJ1-6, with TRBD1 matching over 8 bases. Trimming removed 2 bases from V and 3 bases from J; junction bases left unmatched: 6. This CDR3 is 17 amino acids long. Germline values: CDR1 SGHVS, CDR2 FQNEAQ. CDR3 bases: TGTGCCAGCAGCTTATTACAGGGGGAAATCTATAATTCACCCCTCCACTTT. Its translation: CASSLLQGEIYNSPLHF.

As for this clone: The identical CDR3 is also encoded by other nucleotide sequences in the sample. This chain joins TRBV3-1 (or the pseudogene TRBV3-2) and TRBJ2-3, with D possibly matching TRBD2 (6 bases). CDR1 and CDR2 from the germline V gene are LGHDT and YNNKEL (reference sequence). The V and J ends lost 8 bases and 0 bases respectively, with 9 bases between them. The CDR3 has 13 amino acids. The CDR3 is CASRSGSTDTQYF. The CDR3 DNA sequence: TGTGCCAGCCGAAGCGGGAGCACAGATACGCAGTATTTT.

V and J are TRBV6-2 or TRBV6-3 and TRBJ2-1, with TRBD2 matching over 9 bases. CDR3 length: 15 residues. Looked up from germline, CDR1 is MNHEY and CDR2 is SVGEGT. The trim removed 6 bases at V and 9 bases at J, leaving 12 bases unmatched. The CDR3 nucleotides are TGTGCCAGCAGCCGTAGCGGGAGAGGGTCGGGTGAGCAGTTCTTC. Protein: CASSRSGRGSGEQFF.

The count of this clone is one. The chain uses TRBV18 and TRBJ1-1; 7 nucleotides match TRBD1. CDR1 and CDR2 from the germline V gene are KGHSH and LQKENI. This CDR3 contains 14 residues. V lost 6 bases, J lost 2 bases, and 6 bases stayed unmatched. CDR3 bases: TGTGCCAGCTCCACGGGACAGATCAACACTGAAGCTTTCTTT. Translation: CASSTGQINTEAFF.

The V and J genes are TRBV5-5 and TRBJ2-7; 10 positions match TRBD1. The CDR3 is 16 residues long. V was pared by 1 base and J by 5 bases, with 9 bases of the junction left unmatched. Germline assignment: CDR1 SGHKS and CDR2 YYEKEE (reference sequence). The CDR3 DNA sequence: TGTGCCAGCAGCTTGTTCCCCGGGACAGGGGACCACGAGCAGTACTTC. Translation gives CASSLFPGTGDHEQYF. Using reference TRBV5-5 and TRBJ2-7 for the parts outside the CDR3, the full variable domain is DAGVTQSPTHLIKTRGQQVTLRCSPISGHKSVSWYQQVLGQGPQFIFQYYEKEERGRGNFPDRFSARQFPNYSSELNVNALLLGDSALYLCASSLFPGTGDHEQYFGPGTRLTVT.

V and J are TRBV7-7 and TRBJ2-2, with D maybe TRBD2 (5 bases). CDR1 and CDR2 from the germline V gene are SSHAT and FNYEAQ (reference sequence). The CDR3 is made up of 13 amino acids. The germline V and J ends were trimmed by 3 bases and 6 bases, with 8 bases remaining between them. CDR3 nucleotides: TGTGCCAGCAGCTTGACTACTTCCGGGGAGCTGTTTTTT. Encoded protein: CASSLTTSGELFF.